Each of the 19 T cell receptor beta chains below was sequenced from the same sample in a study of shared clonotypes between healthy human individuals. Libraries were prepared by immunoSEQ multiplex PCR; TCRdb keeps only in-frame clonotypes and omits some of them. The table lists millions of clones, around 96% of them singletons. Positive CCR7 selection of CD45RO-negative cells yielded the naive CD8 cells, and terminally differentiated effector memory CD45RA+ cells were excluded. What was sequenced was naive CD8+ T cells sorted from blood. These receptor sequences come from a man between 18 and 35 years old in good health.

This chain joins TRBV2 and TRBJ1-4, with D perhaps TRBD1 (5 bases). CDR3 size: 13 residues. V lost 7 bases, J lost 7 bases, and 13 bases lay in between. From germline, CDR1 is SNHLY and CDR2 FYNNEI. CDR3 bases: TGTGCCAGCATTGAGGGGCGCGTTGAAAAACTGTTTTTT. It specifies CASIEGRVEKLFF. Full variable domain (remainder filled in from reference TRBV2 and TRBJ1-4): EPEVTQTPSHQVTQMGQEVILRCVPISNHLYFYWYRQILGQKVEFLVSFYNNEISEKSEIFDDQFSVERPDGSNFTLKIRSTKLEDSAMYFCASIEGRVEKLFFGSGTQLSVL.

The J gene is TRBJ1-4, the V gene TRBV2; the D is unclear. The CDR3 contains 13 residues. V lost 2 bases and J 2 bases, leaving 3 bases between the germline ends. The germline V gene encodes CDR1 SNHLY and CDR2 FYNNEI. The CDR3 region has the DNA TGTGCCAGCAGTGAACGTACTAATGAAAAACTGTTTTTT. Translation gives CASSERTNEKLFF.

J is TRBJ2-2 and V is TRBV2, with D uncertain. The V gene lost 8 bases and the J gene lost 4 bases, with 8 bases spanning the gap. CDR1 and CDR2 from the germline V gene are SNHLY and FYNNEI. The CDR3 totals 12 residues. In DNA form, the CDR3 reads TGTGCCAGCCGGTGGGGCACCGGGGAGCTGTTTTTT. Its protein is CASRWGTGELFF.

This chain links TRBV11-2 with TRBJ2-7; D is ambiguous. The ends were cut back, 1 base at V and 2 bases at J, with 12 bases in the middle. From germline, CDR1 is SGHAT and CDR2 FQNNGV. This CDR3 has 15 residues. CDR3 coding DNA: TGTGCCAGCAGCTTAGGCCCAGGACGGACCTACGAGCAGTACTTC. It codes for CASSLGPGRTYEQYF. Variable domain in full (rest from reference TRBV11-2 and TRBJ2-7): EAGVAQSPRYKIIEKRQSVAFWCNPISGHATLYWYQQILGQGPKLLIQFQNNGVVDDSQLPKDRFSAERLKGVDSTLKIQPAKLEDSAVYLCASSLGPGRTYEQYFGPGTRLTVT.

The chain joins TRBV4-3 to TRBJ2-5, with 8 bases lining up with TRBD1. Looked up from germline, CDR1 is LGHNA and CDR2 is YSLEER. V shed 3 bases and J 5 bases; nucleotides not matched to a gene: 11. There are 16 residues in the CDR3. The CDR3 protein is CASSHFIQGENETQYF. In DNA, the CDR3 is TGCGCCAGCAGCCATTTTATACAGGGGGAGAACGAGACCCAGTACTTC.

V gene TRBV29-1 combines with J gene TRBJ2-3, with 9 bases identical to TRBD2. CDR3 length equals 12 residues. Germline CDR1 SQVTM, CDR2 ANQGSEA. J gave up 8 bases and V 6 bases, and 6 bases lay outside the gene matches. CDR3 protein: CSVTSGLGTQYF. The CDR3 DNA sequence: TGCAGCGTGACTAGCGGATTGGGTACGCAGTATTTT.

The chain uses TRBV19 and TRBJ2-7; perhaps D is TRBD1 or TRBD2 (5 bases each). The CDR3 runs 14 residues. CDR1 and CDR2 from the germline V gene are LNHDA and SQIVND (reference sequence). Trimming stripped 8 bases from V and 6 bases from J, with 20 bases between. The DNA for the CDR3 is TGTGCCAGTTGGGGCGGAGAGGGCTCTACCGAGCAGTACTTC. Its translation is CASWGGEGSTEQYF.

The V gene is TRBV5-6, the J gene TRBJ2-7; 7 positions match TRBD1. The CDR3 runs 15 residues. The germline V gene encodes CDR1 SGHDT and CDR2 YYEEEE. V shed 4 bases, J shed 2 bases, and the junction held 9 bases outside the gene matches. The CDR3: CASSIRTGLPYEQYF. The DNA of the CDR3 is TGTGCCAGCAGCATCAGGACAGGACTTCCCTACGAGCAGTACTTC.

The rearrangement links TRBV5-5 to TRBJ2-7, with a possible D match to TRBD1 (7 bases). Germline CDR1 and CDR2: SGHKS and YYEKEE (reference sequence). V lost 2 bases, J lost 5 bases, and 17 bases lay in between. The CDR3 is 15 residues long. CDR3 coding DNA: TGTGCCAGCAGCTTTTACCAGGGGGGAACCGACGAGCAGTACTTC. This codes for CASSFYQGGTDEQYF.

The genes are TRBV5-6 and TRBJ2-7; possibly TRBD1 for D (5 bases). V lost 2 bases and J lost 3, with 18 bases in between. From germline, CDR1 is SGHDT and CDR2 YYEEEE. CDR3 size: 16 residues. The DNA of the CDR3 is TGTGCCAGCAGCTTATCCCAAGGGGCAAACCTCTACGAGCAGTACTTC. Amino acids: CASSLSQGANLYEQYF.

On this clone: This sample includes further DNA sequences coding for the same CDR3. The CDR3 region has the DNA TGTGCCAGCAGTCCAGGTGGTAGAGATACGCAGTATTTT. Amino acid sequence: CASSPGGRDTQYF. V gene TRBV7-9 combines with J gene TRBJ2-3, with no clear D. Germline CDR1 is SEHNR and CDR2 is FQNEAQ (reference sequence). This CDR3 has 13 amino acids. V lost 6 bases and J lost 5, with 12 bases in between.

The chain uses TRBV10-1 and TRBJ2-3; D is tentatively TRBD1 or TRBD2 (5 bases each). Germline V CDR1 and CDR2: WNHNN, SYGVQD (reference sequence). The length of the CDR3 is 15 residues. The germline V and J ends were trimmed by 6 bases and 2 bases, with 15 bases remaining between them. The CDR3 reads CASRPGWGYTDTQYF. The CDR3, as DNA: TGCGCCAGCAGGCCGGGGTGGGGGTACACAGATACGCAGTATTTT.

The rearrangement links TRBV27 to TRBJ1-5, with 10 positions matching TRBD1. The V and J ends lost 3 bases and 7 bases, in that order; junction bases with no gene match: 3. Germline V gene data show CDR1 as MNHEY and CDR2 as SMNVEV (reference sequence). The CDR3 has 14 amino acids. CDR3 nucleotide sequence: TGTGCCAGCAGTTTGGGACAGGGGTTCCAGCCCCAGCATTTT. Translation gives CASSLGQGFQPQHF.

The CDR3 reads CASSKAGTGPTNEKLFF. The CDR3 DNA reads as TGTGCCAGCAGCAAAGCCGGGACAGGTCCAACTAATGAAAAACTGTTTTTT. The chain is built from TRBV21-1 and TRBJ1-4; the table's D call TRBD1 went unverified against the DNA. TRBV21-1 is given as a pseudogene. There are 17 residues in the CDR3.

V usage is TRBV27 and J usage is TRBJ2-7; D perhaps matches TRBD1 (5 bases). V lost 6 bases, J lost 2 bases, and 14 bases lay in between. Germline loops: CDR1 MNHEY, CDR2 SMNVEV (reference sequence). CDR3 size: 14 residues. CDR3 sequence (DNA): TGTGCCAGCAGCCCCAACGACAGACCCTACGAGCAGTACTTC. Amino acids: CASSPNDRPYEQYF.

The V call is TRBV7-9, the J call TRBJ2-7, with D possibly being TRBD1 (6 bases). The length of the CDR3 is 14 residues. Germline lookup yields CDR1 SEHNR and CDR2 FQNEAQ (reference sequence). The germline V and J ends were trimmed by 5 bases and 2 bases, with 13 bases remaining between them. The CDR3 sequence: CASSHGTTPYEQYF. DNA of the CDR3: TGTGCCAGCAGCCACGGGACAACACCCTACGAGCAGTACTTC.

This sequence joins TRBV4-2 and TRBJ2-5; D ambiguous. V lost 5 bases and J lost 3, with 10 bases in between. Looked up from germline, CDR1 is LGHNA and CDR2 is YNFKEQ. The CDR3 is 13 residues long. CDR3 sequence: CASSSLGKETQYF. CDR3 in DNA: TGTGCCAGCAGCTCTCTTGGGAAAGAGACCCAGTACTTC.

The rearrangement links TRBV13 to TRBJ2-5; possibly TRBD2 for D (5 bases). The CDR3 is 19 residues long. Germline V gene data show CDR1 as PRHDT and CDR2 as FYEKMQ (reference sequence). With 1 base removed from V and 4 bases from J, the gap between germline ends came to 25 bases. The CDR3 region has the DNA TGTGCCAGCAGCTTAGAGGAGGCTATCTCGTCGCCCGGAGGAGAGACCCAGTACTTC. Its translation is CASSLEEAISSPGGETQYF.

This chain uses TRBV7-9 with TRBJ2-7; 9 bases are shared with TRBD1. The CDR3 length is 15 residues. Germline-derived CDR1 and CDR2 are SEHNR and FQNEAQ (reference sequence). J gave up 4 bases and V 3 bases, and 7 bases lay outside the gene matches. CDR3 residues: CASSFVGTGHYEQYF. For the CDR3, the DNA is TGTGCCAGCAGCTTCGTAGGGACAGGGCATTACGAGCAGTACTTC. The complete variable domain, with remaining parts taken from reference TRBV7-9 and TRBJ2-7, reads DTGVSQNPRHKITKRGQNVTFRCDPISEHNRLYWYRQTLGQGPEFLTYFQNEAQLEKSRLLSDRFSAERPKGSFSTLEIQRTEQGDSAMYLCASSFVGTGHYEQYFGPGTRLTVT.